This TCR beta chain was obtained from a study of shared clonotypes between healthy human individuals. Germline V gene data show CDR1 as SEHNR and CDR2 as FQNEAQ (reference sequence). This CDR3 region has 14 residues. V was clipped by 2 bases and J by 0 bases, with 8 bases between them. Naive CD8 cells, CD45RO-negative and positively selected for CCR7, excluded terminally differentiated effector memory CD45RA+ cells. The data were produced by immunoSEQ multiplex PCR, yet TCRdb's version contains in-frame clones alone and is incomplete. Of some 2,100,000 clones in the sample, under 95% were seen once. This clone was counted a few times.

The source of this sequence is a young man in good health. Some clones in this sample may be carry-over from other donors' samples. The chain links TRBV7-9 to TRBJ2-7; D unresolved. Sequenced: naive CD8+ T cells from PBMCs. The CDR3 DNA is TGTGCCAGCAGCTTAACAGACTTCTCCTACGAGCAGTACTTC. Translated: CASSLTDFSYEQYF.